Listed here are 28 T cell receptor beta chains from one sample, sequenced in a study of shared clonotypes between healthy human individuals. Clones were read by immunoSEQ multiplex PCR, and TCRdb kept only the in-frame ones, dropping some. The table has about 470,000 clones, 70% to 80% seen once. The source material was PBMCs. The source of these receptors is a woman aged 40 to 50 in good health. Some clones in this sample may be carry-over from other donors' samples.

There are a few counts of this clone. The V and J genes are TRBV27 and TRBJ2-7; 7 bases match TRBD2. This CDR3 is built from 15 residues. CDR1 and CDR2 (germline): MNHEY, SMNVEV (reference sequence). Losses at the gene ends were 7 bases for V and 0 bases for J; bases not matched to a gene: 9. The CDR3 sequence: CASKRASGSSYEQYF. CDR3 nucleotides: TGTGCCAGCAAGAGAGCTAGCGGAAGCTCCTACGAGCAGTACTTC.

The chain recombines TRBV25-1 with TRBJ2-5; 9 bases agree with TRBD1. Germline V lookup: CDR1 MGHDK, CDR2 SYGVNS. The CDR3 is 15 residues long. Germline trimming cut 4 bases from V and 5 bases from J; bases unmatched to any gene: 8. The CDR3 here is CASSVTGTGLETQYF. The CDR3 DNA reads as TGTGCCAGCAGTGTAACCGGGACAGGGCTGGAGACCCAGTACTTC.

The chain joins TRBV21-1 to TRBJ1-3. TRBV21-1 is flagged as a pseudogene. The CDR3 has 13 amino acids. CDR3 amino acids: CASSKGRGNTIYF. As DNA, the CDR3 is TGTGCCAGCAGCAAAGGACGAGGAAACACCATATATTTT.

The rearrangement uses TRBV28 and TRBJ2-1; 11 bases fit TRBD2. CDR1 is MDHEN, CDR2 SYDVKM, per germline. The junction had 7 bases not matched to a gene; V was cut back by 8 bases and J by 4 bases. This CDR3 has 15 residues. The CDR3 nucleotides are TGTGCCAGCCGGTTAGCGGGAGGGGATTACAATGAGCAGTTCTTC. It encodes CASRLAGGDYNEQFF.

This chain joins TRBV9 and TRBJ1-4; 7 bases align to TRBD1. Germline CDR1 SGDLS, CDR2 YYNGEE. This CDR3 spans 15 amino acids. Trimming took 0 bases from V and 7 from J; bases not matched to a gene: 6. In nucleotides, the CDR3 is TGTGCCAGCAGCGTAGGGCCAGGGGGAGTTGAAAAACTGTTTTTT. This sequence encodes CASSVGPGGVEKLFF.

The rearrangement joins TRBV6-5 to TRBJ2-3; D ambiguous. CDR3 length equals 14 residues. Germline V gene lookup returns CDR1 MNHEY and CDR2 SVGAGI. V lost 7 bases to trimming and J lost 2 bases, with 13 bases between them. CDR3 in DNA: TGTGCCAGCAAAACAGCGCTAATCACAGATACGCAGTATTTT. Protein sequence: CASKTALITDTQYF.

The CDR3 region has the DNA TGTGCCAGCAGCTTAGATAGCGGGAGTTGGGATACGCAGTATTTT. It codes for CASSLDSGSWDTQYF. This sequence joins TRBV7-6 and TRBJ2-3, with 9 bases identical to TRBD2. This CDR3 has 15 residues. Germline CDR1 and CDR2: SGHVS and FNYEAQ. Trimming cost V 1 base and J 6 bases; bases outside gene matches: 5.

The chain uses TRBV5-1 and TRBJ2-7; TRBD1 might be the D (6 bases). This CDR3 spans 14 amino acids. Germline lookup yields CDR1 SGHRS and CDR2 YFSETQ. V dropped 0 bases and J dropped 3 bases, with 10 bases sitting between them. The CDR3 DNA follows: TGCGCCAGCAGCTTGGGCAGGGGCGTCTACGAGCAGTACTTC. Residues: CASSLGRGVYEQYF.

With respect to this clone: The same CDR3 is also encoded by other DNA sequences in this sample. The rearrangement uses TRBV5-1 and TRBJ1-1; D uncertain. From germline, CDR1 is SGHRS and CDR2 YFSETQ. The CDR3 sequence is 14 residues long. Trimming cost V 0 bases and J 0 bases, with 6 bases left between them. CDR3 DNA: TGCGCCAGCAGCTTGGCTCGGATGAACACTGAAGCTTTCTTT. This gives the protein CASSLARMNTEAFF.

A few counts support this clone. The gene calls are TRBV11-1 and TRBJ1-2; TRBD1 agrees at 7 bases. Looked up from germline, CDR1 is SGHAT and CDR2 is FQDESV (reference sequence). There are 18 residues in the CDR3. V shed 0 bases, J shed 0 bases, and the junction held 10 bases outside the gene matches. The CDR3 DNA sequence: TGTGCCAGCAGCTTAGCCTGGACAGGCGATGCTGCTAACTATGGCTACACCTTC. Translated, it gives CASSLAWTGDAANYGYTF.

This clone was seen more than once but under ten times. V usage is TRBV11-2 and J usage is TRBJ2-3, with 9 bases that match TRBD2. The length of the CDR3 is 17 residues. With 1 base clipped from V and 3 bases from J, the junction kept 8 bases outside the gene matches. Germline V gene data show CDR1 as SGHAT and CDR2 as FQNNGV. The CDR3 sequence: CASSLAPPREGTDTQYF. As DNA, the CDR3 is TGTGCCAGCAGCTTAGCCCCTCCGCGGGAGGGGACAGATACGCAGTATTTT.

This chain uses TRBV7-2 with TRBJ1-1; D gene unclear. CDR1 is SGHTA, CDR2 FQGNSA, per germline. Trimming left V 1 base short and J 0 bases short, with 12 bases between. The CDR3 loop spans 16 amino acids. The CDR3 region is CASSLDIGNLNTEAFF. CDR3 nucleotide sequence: TGTGCCAGCAGCTTAGATATCGGAAACCTGAACACTGAAGCTTTCTTT. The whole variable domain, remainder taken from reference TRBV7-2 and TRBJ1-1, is GAGVSQSPSNKVTEKGKDVELRCDPISGHTALYWYRQSLGQGLEFLIYFQGNSAPDKSGLPSDRFSAERTGGSVSTLTIQRTQQEDSAVYLCASSLDIGNLNTEAFFGQGTRLTVV.

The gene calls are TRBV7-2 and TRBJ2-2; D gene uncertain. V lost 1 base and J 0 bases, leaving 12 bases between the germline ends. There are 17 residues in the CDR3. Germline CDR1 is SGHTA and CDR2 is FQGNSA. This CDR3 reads CASSLVRRATNTGELFF. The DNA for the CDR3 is TGTGCCAGCAGCTTAGTTAGGCGAGCGACGAACACCGGGGAGCTGTTTTTT.

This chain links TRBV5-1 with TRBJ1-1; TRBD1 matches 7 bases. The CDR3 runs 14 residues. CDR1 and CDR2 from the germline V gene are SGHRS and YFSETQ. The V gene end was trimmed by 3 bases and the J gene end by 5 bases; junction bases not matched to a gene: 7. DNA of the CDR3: TGCGCCAGCAGCTCGAGGACAGGCTGGACTGAAGCTTTCTTT. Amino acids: CASSSRTGWTEAFF.

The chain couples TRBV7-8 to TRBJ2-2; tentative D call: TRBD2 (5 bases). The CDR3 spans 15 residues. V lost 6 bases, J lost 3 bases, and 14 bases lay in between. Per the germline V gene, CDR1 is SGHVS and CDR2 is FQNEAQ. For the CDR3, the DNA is TGTGCCAGCAGACCCGGGGATCAATACACCGGGGAGCTGTTTTTT. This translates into CASRPGDQYTGELFF.

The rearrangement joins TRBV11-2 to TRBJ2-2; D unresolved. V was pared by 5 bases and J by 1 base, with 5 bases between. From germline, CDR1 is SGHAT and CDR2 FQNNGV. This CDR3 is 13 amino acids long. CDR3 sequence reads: CASSPKNTGELFF. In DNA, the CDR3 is TGTGCCAGCAGCCCGAAGAACACCGGGGAGCTGTTTTTT.

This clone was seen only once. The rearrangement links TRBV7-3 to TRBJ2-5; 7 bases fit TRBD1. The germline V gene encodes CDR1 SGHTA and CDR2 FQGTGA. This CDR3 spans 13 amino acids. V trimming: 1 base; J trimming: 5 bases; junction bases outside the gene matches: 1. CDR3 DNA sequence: TGTGCCAGCAGCTTAAACAGGGGCGAGACCCAGTACTTC. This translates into CASSLNRGETQYF.

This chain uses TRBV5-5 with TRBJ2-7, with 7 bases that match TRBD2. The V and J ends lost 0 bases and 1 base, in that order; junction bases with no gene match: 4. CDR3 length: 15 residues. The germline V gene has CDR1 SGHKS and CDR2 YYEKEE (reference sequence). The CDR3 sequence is CASSLAAGRSYEQYF. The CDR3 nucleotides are TGTGCCAGCAGCTTGGCAGCGGGAAGATCCTACGAGCAGTACTTC.

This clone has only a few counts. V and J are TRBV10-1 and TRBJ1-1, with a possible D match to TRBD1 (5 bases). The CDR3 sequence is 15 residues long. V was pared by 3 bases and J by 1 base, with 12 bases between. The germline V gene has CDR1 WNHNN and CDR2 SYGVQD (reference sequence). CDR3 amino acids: CASSERAGRNTEAFF. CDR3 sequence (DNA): TGCGCCAGCAGTGAAAGAGCAGGGCGGAACACTGAAGCTTTCTTT.

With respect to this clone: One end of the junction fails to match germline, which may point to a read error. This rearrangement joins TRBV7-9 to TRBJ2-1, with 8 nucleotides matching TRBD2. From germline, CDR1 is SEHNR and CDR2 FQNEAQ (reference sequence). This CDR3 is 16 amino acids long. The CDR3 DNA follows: TGTGCCAGCAGCTTAGGTGGCGGGAGGTCCTTCAATGAGCAGTTCTTC. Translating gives CASSLGGGRSFNEQFF.

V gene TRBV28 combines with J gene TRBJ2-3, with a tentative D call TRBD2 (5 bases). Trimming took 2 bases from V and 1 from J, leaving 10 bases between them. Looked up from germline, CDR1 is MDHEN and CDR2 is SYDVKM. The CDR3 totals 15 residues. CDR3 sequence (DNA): TGTGCCAGCAGTTTAAACGGACTCCGCACAGATACGCAGTATTTT. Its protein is CASSLNGLRTDTQYF.

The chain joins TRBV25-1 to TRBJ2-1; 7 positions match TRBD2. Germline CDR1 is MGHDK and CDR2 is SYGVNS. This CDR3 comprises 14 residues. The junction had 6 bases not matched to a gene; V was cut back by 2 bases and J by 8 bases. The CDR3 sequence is CASSEGLGKDEQFF. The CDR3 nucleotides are TGTGCCAGCAGTGAAGGACTAGGAAAAGATGAGCAGTTCTTC.

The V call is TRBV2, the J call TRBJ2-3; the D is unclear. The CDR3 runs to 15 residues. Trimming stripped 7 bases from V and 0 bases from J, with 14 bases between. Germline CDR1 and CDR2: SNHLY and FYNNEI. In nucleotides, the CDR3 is TGTGCCAGCATCCGGGCAGGCTCTAGCACAGATACGCAGTATTTT. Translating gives CASIRAGSSTDTQYF. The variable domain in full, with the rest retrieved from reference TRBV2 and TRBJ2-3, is EPEVTQTPSHQVTQMGQEVILRCVPISNHLYFYWYRQILGQKVEFLVSFYNNEISEKSEIFDDQFSVERPDGSNFTLKIRSTKLEDSAMYFCASIRAGSSTDTQYFGPGTRLTVL.

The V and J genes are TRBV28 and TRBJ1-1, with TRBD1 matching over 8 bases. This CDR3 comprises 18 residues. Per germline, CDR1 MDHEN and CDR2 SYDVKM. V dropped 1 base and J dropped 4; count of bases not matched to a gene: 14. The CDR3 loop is CASSLSRGRGVPGTEAFF. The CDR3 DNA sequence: TGTGCCAGCAGTTTATCCAGGGGGCGCGGGGTTCCTGGCACTGAAGCTTTCTTT. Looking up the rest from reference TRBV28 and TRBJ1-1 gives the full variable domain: DVKVTQSSRYLVKRTGEKVFLECVQDMDHENMFWYRQDPGLGLRLIYFSYDVKMKEKGDIPEGYSVSREKKERFSLILESASTNQTSMYLCASSLSRGRGVPGTEAFFGQGTRLTVV.

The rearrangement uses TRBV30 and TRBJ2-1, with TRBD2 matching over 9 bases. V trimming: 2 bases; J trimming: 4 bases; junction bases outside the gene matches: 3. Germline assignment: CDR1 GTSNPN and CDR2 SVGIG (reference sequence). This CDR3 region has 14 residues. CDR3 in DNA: TGTGCCTGGAGTTGGCTAGCGGGATACAATGAGCAGTTCTTC. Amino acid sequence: CAWSWLAGYNEQFF.

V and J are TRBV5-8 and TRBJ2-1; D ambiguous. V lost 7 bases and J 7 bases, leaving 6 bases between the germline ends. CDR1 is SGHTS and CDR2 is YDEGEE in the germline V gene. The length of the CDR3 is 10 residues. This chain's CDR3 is CASLGNEQFF. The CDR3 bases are TGTGCCAGCCTAGGAAATGAGCAGTTCTTC. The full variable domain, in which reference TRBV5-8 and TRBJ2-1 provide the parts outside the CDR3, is EAGVTQSPTHLIKTRGQQATLRCSPISGHTSVYWYQQALGLGLQFLLWYDEGEERNRGNFPPRFSGRQFPNYSSELNVNALELEDSALYLCASLGNEQFFGPGTRLTVL.

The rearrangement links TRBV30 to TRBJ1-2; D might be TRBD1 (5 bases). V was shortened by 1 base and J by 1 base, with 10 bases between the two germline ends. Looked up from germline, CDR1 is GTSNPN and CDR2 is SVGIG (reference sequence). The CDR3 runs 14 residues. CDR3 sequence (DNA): TGTGCCTGGAGTGCAGACAGCTTTAACTATGGCTACACCTTC. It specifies CAWSADSFNYGYTF. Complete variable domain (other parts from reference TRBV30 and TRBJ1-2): SQTIHQWPATLVQPVGSPLSLECTVEGTSNPNLYWYRQAAGRGLQLLFYSVGIGQISSEVPQNLSASRPQDRQFILSSKKLLLSDSGFYLCAWSADSFNYGYTFGSGTRLTVV.

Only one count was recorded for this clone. The CDR3 DNA sequence: TGTGCCAGCAGCTTATTATTAGATACGCAGTATTTT. This gives the protein CASSLLLDTQYF. V usage is TRBV7-6 and J usage is TRBJ2-3; D unclear. The germline V and J ends were trimmed by 2 bases and 5 bases, with 5 bases remaining between them. CDR3 length: 12 amino acids. Looked up from germline, CDR1 is SGHVS and CDR2 is FNYEAQ.